The source of this T cell receptor beta chain is a study of shared T cell receptors in the human thymus. The V gene's germline CDR1 is SQVTM and CDR2 ANQGSEA. The CDR3 consists of 12 residues. V was trimmed by 3 bases and J by 4 bases, leaving 9 bases between them. Profiling relied on immunoSEQ multiplex PCR, and the TCRdb table lists in-frame clones only, not all of them. The sample has roughly 500,000 clones, roughly 74% seen once. These data were also reused for a study on human thymus T cells. That paper states: Corrective heart surgery yielded resections, and these provided the thymus tissue. V and J genes seemed to be used with bias in thymic and blood repertoires. Related work found strong thymic repertoire overlap between unrelated individuals.

Sequencing used thymocytes. The clonotype comes from a boy less than two years old with a congenital heart defect. The chain carries TRBV29-1 and TRBJ1-2; D is uncertain. The DNA of the CDR3 is TGCAGCGTTGACGGATCAGGCTATGGCTACACCTTC. Its protein product is CSVDGSGYGYTF.